The 24 T cell receptor beta chains in this list originate from one sample, sequenced in a study of blood T cell repertoires in COVID-19. Produced via immunoSEQ multiplex PCR; TCRdb's table is partial and in-frame only. The sample shows more than 95,000 clones, around 88% of them seen only once. The sample consisted of peripheral blood. These receptors all stem from a human donor in a cohort sampled during active COVID-19.

The rearrangement links TRBV11-2 to TRBJ1-2; no reliable D call. This CDR3 is 13 amino acids long. Germline CDR1 reads SGHAT; CDR2 reads FQNNGV. With 1 base removed from V and 7 bases from J, the gap between germline ends came to 10 bases. The CDR3 DNA reads TGTGCCAGCAGCTTAGCATTGAGGCGTGGCTACACCTTC. It translates to CASSLALRRGYTF.

This chain connects TRBV7-9 to TRBJ1-1, with a tentative D call TRBD1 (5 bases). V lost 5 bases and J lost 7, with 17 bases in between. Per the germline V gene, CDR1 is SEHNR and CDR2 is FQNEAQ (reference sequence). The length of the CDR3 is 14 residues. For the CDR3, the DNA is TGTGCCAGCAGCCCCTCCCCGGCAGGGCGTGAAGCTTTCTTT. It yields the protein CASSPSPAGREAFF.

V and J are TRBV5-1 and TRBJ1-2; no firm D call. In germline, CDR1 is SGHRS, CDR2 YFSETQ. Trimming shortened V by 4 bases and J by 2 bases, and 15 bases separated the two germline ends. The CDR3 spans 15 residues. DNA for the CDR3: TGCGCCAGCAGCCTCTCCGGGTCGGGGAACTATGGCTACACCTTC. Translating gives CASSLSGSGNYGYTF.

The chain joins TRBV18 to TRBJ1-2; no firm D call. The length of the CDR3 is 16 residues. Germline lookup yields CDR1 KGHSH and CDR2 LQKENI. V lost 1 base, J lost 6 bases, and 18 bases lay in between. Here the CDR3 reads CASSPHRNPRYDGYTF. DNA for the CDR3: TGTGCCAGCTCACCACATCGGAACCCTAGGTACGATGGCTACACCTTC.

The chain is built from TRBV7-7 and TRBJ2-1, with TRBD2 as a possible D gene (8 bases). Germline-derived CDR1 and CDR2 are SSHAT and FNYEAQ (reference sequence). The CDR3 length is 15 residues. V lost 5 bases to trimming and J lost 6 bases, with 17 bases between them. The chain's CDR3 is CASSQDRSGGNEQFF. The DNA of the CDR3 is TGTGCCAGCAGCCAGGACAGGAGCGGGGGCAATGAGCAGTTCTTC.

This chain connects TRBV27 to TRBJ1-5; a weak D match, TRBD1 (6 bases). Trimming cost V 2 bases and J 0 bases, with 11 bases left between them. The CDR3 covers 16 residues. The germline CDR1 and CDR2 sequences are MNHEY and SMNVEV (reference sequence). The CDR3 region is CASSLNGGHSNQPQHF. CDR3 in DNA: TGTGCCAGCAGTTTAAATGGGGGACATAGCAATCAGCCCCAGCATTTT.

The chain uses TRBV10-2 and TRBJ2-7, with 14 bases aligning to TRBD2. J gave up 3 bases and V 3 bases, and 4 bases lay outside the gene matches. The CDR3 covers 16 residues. The germline gives CDR1 WSHSY, CDR2 SAAADI. As DNA, the CDR3 is TGCGCCAGCAGTGACCTGGGACTAGCGGGAGTCTACGAGCAGTACTTC. Amino acids: CASSDLGLAGVYEQYF.

This chain uses TRBV5-1 with TRBJ2-6; 9 bases agree with TRBD1. Germline-derived CDR1 and CDR2 are SGHRS and YFSETQ. CDR3 length: 19 amino acids. The V gene end was trimmed by 4 bases and the J gene end by 0 bases; junction bases not matched to a gene: 11. CDR3 DNA: TGCGCCAGCAGCGGAGCGGGACAGGGCTCCAGCTCTGGGGCCAACGTCCTGACTTTC. Its protein product is CASSGAGQGSSSGANVLTF.

This chain joins TRBV15 and TRBJ2-3; 11 bases align to TRBD2. Germline V lookup: CDR1 LNHNV, CDR2 YYDKDF (reference sequence). The CDR3 has 18 residues. Trimming removed 0 bases from V and 6 bases from J; junction bases left unmatched: 11. The CDR3 nucleotides read TGTGCCACCAGCAGAGAAGGTTTACTAGCGGGAGTGGTGGATACGCAGTATTTT. It is translated as CATSREGLLAGVVDTQYF.

This chain links TRBV10-1 with TRBJ1-4, with TRBD1 matching 9 bases. The CDR3 length is 16 residues. CDR1 and CDR2 from the germline V gene are WNHNN and SYGVQD (reference sequence). The trim removed 0 bases at V and 8 bases at J, leaving 7 bases unmatched. CDR3 bases: TGCGCCAGCAGTGAGTCCGCGACAGGGGGTGGCGAAAAACTGTTTTTT. Its translation is CASSESATGGGEKLFF.

The chain joins TRBV28 to TRBJ2-1; 11 nucleotides line up with TRBD1. V was pared by 7 bases and J by 8 bases, with 7 bases of the junction left unmatched. Germline CDR1 is MDHEN and CDR2 is SYDVKM. CDR3 length: 14 residues. In DNA form, the CDR3 reads TGTGCCAGCACCGGACAGGGGGCGAGTTATGAGCAGTTCTTC. The encoded protein is CASTGQGASYEQFF. The variable domain in full, completed from reference TRBV28 and TRBJ2-1, reads DVKVTQSSRYLVKRTGEKVFLECVQDMDHENMFWYRQDPGLGLRLIYFSYDVKMKEKGDIPEGYSVSREKKERFSLILESASTNQTSMYLCASTGQGASYEQFFGPGTRLTVL.

The gene calls are TRBV6-5 and TRBJ2-7; D possibly corresponds to TRBD1 (6 bases). The length of the CDR3 is 12 residues. CDR1 MNHEY and CDR2 SVGAGI come from the germline V gene. The V gene lost 10 bases and the J gene lost 0 bases, with 10 bases spanning the gap. The CDR3 bases are TGTGCCACCCGGGACACCTCCTACGAGCAGTACTTC. As protein: CATRDTSYEQYF.

In its sample, this clone was seen once. This chain connects TRBV12-3 or TRBV12-4 to TRBJ1-5, with unresolved D. The CDR3 loop spans 12 amino acids. V lost 3 bases, J lost 7 bases, and 7 bases lay in between. CDR3 in DNA: TGTGCCAGCAGTTTCGGTCGACAGCCCCAGCATTTT. Translated: CASSFGRQPQHF.

The chain has TRBV11-2 and TRBJ2-5, with 9 bases aligning to TRBD2. Germline-derived CDR1 and CDR2 are SGHAT and FQNNGV. The CDR3 is made up of 17 amino acids. V trimming: 2 bases; J trimming: 2 bases; junction bases outside the gene matches: 9. CDR3 nucleotides: TGTGCCAGCAGCTTAAGGGGTAGCGGGAGTCGTCAAGAGACCCAGTACTTC. It specifies CASSLRGSGSRQETQYF.

The genes are TRBV28 and TRBJ2-4; TRBD1 matches at 8 bases. Germline V lookup: CDR1 MDHEN, CDR2 SYDVKM. The CDR3 is 15 amino acids. Trimming at V came to 2 bases and at J to 7 bases, leaving 7 bases not matched to a gene. The CDR3 spells CASSLTLDRGNIQYF. Written as DNA, the CDR3 is TGTGCCAGCAGTTTAACCCTCGACAGGGGCAACATTCAGTACTTC.

The V and J genes are TRBV19 and TRBJ2-2; perhaps TRBD2 as D (6 bases). The CDR3 totals 13 residues. In germline, CDR1 is LNHDA, CDR2 SQIVND (reference sequence). V shed 5 bases and J shed 7 bases, with 11 bases lying between them. CDR3: CASSAAGSGELFF. Written as DNA, the CDR3 is TGTGCCAGTAGTGCGGCGGGGAGCGGGGAGCTGTTTTTT.

The chain combines TRBV14 with TRBJ1-6; D may be TRBD1 (5 bases). Germline lookup yields CDR1 SGHDN and CDR2 FVKESK. The V and J ends lost 3 bases and 4 bases respectively, with 13 bases between them. The CDR3 is 16 amino acids. CDR3 nucleotides: TGTGCCAGCAGCCAGGCTCGGACAAGTTATAATTCACCCCTCCACTTT. Translated: CASSQARTSYNSPLHF.

This chain uses TRBV10-2 with TRBJ2-3, with a possible D match to TRBD1 (6 bases). The CDR3 contains 16 residues. Germline V gene data show CDR1 as WSHSY and CDR2 as SAAADI. The V and J ends lost 8 bases and 0 bases respectively, with 18 bases between them. CDR3 DNA sequence: TGCGCCAGCCGGGTACCCGGCAGGGGAAGCACAGATACGCAGTATTTT. Translated: CASRVPGRGSTDTQYF.

The rearrangement links TRBV27 to TRBJ1-1; the match to TRBD1 covers 7 bases. CDR1 is MNHEY, CDR2 SMNVEV, per germline (reference sequence). The J segment lost 4 bases and the V segment lost 4 bases, leaving 12 bases of the junction unmatched. The CDR3 totals 16 residues. The CDR3, as DNA: TGTGCCAGCAGTTACTATTTCCAGGGGGTCGTCACTGAAGCTTTCTTT. This encodes CASSYYFQGVVTEAFF.

This rearrangement joins TRBV15 to TRBJ2-5; 11 nucleotides agree with TRBD2. V lost 1 base to trimming and J lost 4 bases; unmatched junction nucleotides: 2. Germline CDR1 is LNHNV and CDR2 is YYDKDF (reference sequence). This CDR3 spans 15 amino acids. In DNA form, the CDR3 reads TGTGCCACCAGCAGAGGTACTAGCGGGAGAGAGACCCAGTACTTC. Its translation: CATSRGTSGRETQYF.

This chain joins TRBV6-1 and TRBJ1-6, with D unresolved. Between the trimmed V and J ends, which lost 2 bases and 5 bases, there was a span of 13 bases. Germline-derived CDR1 and CDR2 are MNHNS and SASEGT. The CDR3 is 16 residues long. DNA for the CDR3: TGTGCCAGCAGTGAACACGTTCCGGGGAATAATTCACCCCTCCACTTT. It encodes CASSEHVPGNNSPLHF.

The CDR3 reads CASTPNRGETQYF. The CDR3 DNA sequence: TGTGCCAGCACCCCCAACAGGGGAGAGACCCAGTACTTC. The chain links TRBV2 to TRBJ2-5; 7 bases fit TRBD1. Germline CDR1 and CDR2: SNHLY and FYNNEI. This CDR3 has 13 amino acids. J gave up 4 bases and V 7 bases, and 6 bases lay outside the gene matches.

The chain has TRBV5-1 and TRBJ2-3, with a possible D match to TRBD1 (6 bases). The length of the CDR3 is 16 residues. The ends were cut back, 8 bases at V and 2 bases at J, with 21 bases in the middle. Germline V gene sequence: CDR1 SGHRS, CDR2 YFSETQ. CDR3 amino acids: CASHETTTGFTDTQYF. In nucleotides, the CDR3 is TGCGCCAGTCACGAAACTACTACAGGGTTCACAGATACGCAGTATTTT.

This chain uses TRBV30 with TRBJ1-6; D is possibly TRBD1 (6 bases). The germline CDR1 and CDR2 sequences are GTSNPN and SVGIG (reference sequence). Deletions cut 3 bases from V and 3 bases from J, with 12 bases between. The CDR3 is 15 amino acids. For the CDR3, the DNA is TGTGCCTGGAGCGGTCCGGGACACTATAATTCACCCCTCCACTTT. Translated: CAWSGPGHYNSPLHF. The whole variable domain, remainder taken from reference TRBV30 and TRBJ1-6, is SQTIHQWPATLVQPVGSPLSLECTVEGTSNPNLYWYRQAAGRGLQLLFYSVGIGQISSEVPQNLSASRPQDRQFILSSKKLLLSDSGFYLCAWSGPGHYNSPLHFGNGTRLTVT.